This T cell receptor (beta chain) was retrieved from a study of T cell repertoires in cytomegalovirus infection. The overall study: A matching HLA type, together with CMV infection, was signaled by public TCR beta signatures.

MiXCR was run by TCRdb on the reads, yielding one entry per CDR3 protein. The table has some 130,000 distinct CDR3 sequences, approximately 9.2% seen once. This CDR3 has 16 amino acids. V was clipped by 0 bases and J by 0 bases; unmatched bases: 2. Germline CDR1 is SGHRS and CDR2 is YFSETQ. The specimen sequenced was PBMCs. The receptor was derived from a human donor in good health (CMV status not recorded). Some clones in this sample may be carry-over from other donors' samples. The V and J genes are TRBV5-1 and TRBJ2-1, with TRBD2 identical over 8 bases. The CDR3 loop reads CASSLDLAGSYNEQFF. The DNA for the CDR3 is TGCGCCAGCAGCTTGGATCTAGCGGGCTCCTACAATGAGCAGTTCTTC.